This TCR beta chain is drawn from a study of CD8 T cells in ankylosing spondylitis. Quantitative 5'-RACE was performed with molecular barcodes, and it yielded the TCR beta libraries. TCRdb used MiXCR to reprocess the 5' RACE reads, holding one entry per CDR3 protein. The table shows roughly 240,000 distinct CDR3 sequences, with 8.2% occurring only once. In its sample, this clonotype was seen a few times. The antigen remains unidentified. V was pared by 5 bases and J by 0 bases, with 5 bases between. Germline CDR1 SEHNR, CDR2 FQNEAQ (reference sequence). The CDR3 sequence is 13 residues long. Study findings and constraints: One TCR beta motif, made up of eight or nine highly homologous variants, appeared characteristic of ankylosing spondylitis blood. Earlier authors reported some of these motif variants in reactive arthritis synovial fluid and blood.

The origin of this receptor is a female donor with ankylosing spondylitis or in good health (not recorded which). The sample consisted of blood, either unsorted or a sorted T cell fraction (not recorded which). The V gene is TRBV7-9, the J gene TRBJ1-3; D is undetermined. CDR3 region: CASSPYSGNTIYF. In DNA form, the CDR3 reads TGTGCCAGCAGCCCCTACTCTGGAAACACCATATATTTT. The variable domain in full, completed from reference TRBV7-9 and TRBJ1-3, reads DTGVSQNPRHKITKRGQNVTFRCDPISEHNRLYWYRQTLGQGPEFLTYFQNEAQLEKSRLLSDRFSAERPKGSFSTLEIQRTEQGDSAMYLCASSPYSGNTIYFGEGSWLTVV.